The 32 T cell receptor beta chains listed next were all sequenced from one sample in a study of T cells in tuberculosis. The data were produced by immunoSEQ multiplex PCR, yet TCRdb's version contains in-frame clones alone and is incomplete. The data contain about 30,000 clones, roughly nine tenths of them singletons. Regarding time point: new active TB diagnosis, blood taken before or within 7 days of starting treatment. Sequenced here: PBMCs, sampled at tuberculosis diagnosis. These receptors were collected from an adult with tuberculosis.

This chain uses TRBV25-1 with TRBJ2-7; the match to TRBD2 covers 7 bases. Germline V gene data show CDR1 as MGHDK and CDR2 as SYGVNS. Unmatched junction bases numbered 1, after V lost 4 bases and J lost 1 base. There are 13 residues in the CDR3. In nucleotides, the CDR3 is TGTGCCAGCAGTGGGGGACTATCCTACGAGCAGTACTTC. This sequence encodes CASSGGLSYEQYF.

The genes are TRBV6-5 and TRBJ2-1, with 7 bases lining up with TRBD1. The germline V gene encodes CDR1 MNHEY and CDR2 SVGAGI. Trimming at V came to 5 bases and at J to 5 bases, leaving 9 bases not matched to a gene. The CDR3 loop spans 15 amino acids. This CDR3 reads CASSPNRGRDNEQFF. CDR3 sequence (DNA): TGTGCCAGCAGTCCCAACAGGGGTCGTGACAATGAGCAGTTCTTC.

J is TRBJ2-7 and V is TRBV2; the match to TRBD1 covers 7 bases. The J segment lost 5 bases and the V segment lost 6 bases, leaving 16 bases of the junction unmatched. This CDR3 comprises 16 residues. Germline V gene data show CDR1 as SNHLY and CDR2 as FYNNEI. The CDR3 nucleotides are TGTGCCAGCAGCTACCCTCCCCAGACAGGGAAGAACGAGCAGTACTTC. Protein: CASSYPPQTGKNEQYF.

This sequence joins TRBV27 and TRBJ1-2; the match to TRBD1 covers 7 bases. The CDR3 length is 14 residues. The junction had 5 bases not matched to a gene; V was cut back by 0 bases and J by 7 bases. Germline values: CDR1 MNHEY, CDR2 SMNVEV (reference sequence). CDR3 coding DNA: TGTGCCAGCAGTTTATCAGGAGGGGGCCTTGGCTACACCTTC. Its protein product is CASSLSGGGLGYTF.

The chain recombines TRBV27 with TRBJ1-5; D possibly corresponds to TRBD1 (5 bases). Trimming pared 0 bases from V and 0 bases from J, leaving 18 bases between. Germline V gives CDR1 MNHEY, CDR2 SMNVEV (reference sequence). This CDR3 is built from 19 residues. DNA of the CDR3: TGTGCCAGCAGTTTATCAGCTGCGGGGCGACAGCTTAGCAATCAGCCCCAGCATTTT. As protein: CASSLSAAGRQLSNQPQHF.

Remarks on this clone: It is likely a read error, because the conserved phenylalanine at the end of the CDR3 is missing. The limits of the CDR3 on the DNA are not certain, so only TCRdb's listed CDR3 is given. The chain recombines TRBV10-1 with TRBJ1-1. Germline V gene sequence: CDR1 WNHNN, CDR2 SYGVQD (reference sequence). From its first to its last residue, the CDR3 has 8 amino acids. This chain's CDR3 is CASSGLFG.

A single count supports this clone. This chain connects TRBV15 to TRBJ2-7; possibly TRBD1 for D (6 bases). With 0 bases removed from V and 2 bases from J, the gap between germline ends came to 8 bases. Germline-derived CDR1 and CDR2 are LNHNV and YYDKDF (reference sequence). The CDR3 has 14 residues. The CDR3 region is CATSRDRTAYEQYF. The CDR3 region has the DNA TGTGCCACCAGCAGAGATCGGACAGCCTACGAGCAGTACTTC.

The J gene is TRBJ2-7, the V gene TRBV10-1; the D is unclear. The germline V gene has CDR1 WNHNN and CDR2 SYGVQD (reference sequence). This CDR3 has 14 residues. V dropped 3 bases and J dropped 1 base, with 10 bases sitting between them. CDR3 protein: CASSEGGQSYEQYF. CDR3 nucleotide sequence: TGCGCCAGCAGTGAAGGCGGCCAATCCTACGAGCAGTACTTC.

The chain links TRBV28 to TRBJ2-7; 7 bases line up with TRBD1. Germline-derived CDR1 and CDR2 are MDHEN and SYDVKM. V lost 2 bases to trimming and J lost 3 bases; unmatched junction nucleotides: 4. The CDR3 sequence is 14 residues long. DNA for the CDR3: TGTGCCAGCAGTTTACCGGGACAGCTCTACGAGCAGTACTTC. Translated, it gives CASSLPGQLYEQYF. Full variable domain (outside the CDR3, taken from reference TRBV28 and TRBJ2-7): DVKVTQSSRYLVKRTGEKVFLECVQDMDHENMFWYRQDPGLGLRLIYFSYDVKMKEKGDIPEGYSVSREKKERFSLILESASTNQTSMYLCASSLPGQLYEQYFGPGTRLTVT.

This chain uses TRBV10-3 with TRBJ2-5, with D possibly TRBD1 on 6 matching bases. V was cut by 11 bases and J by 1 base, with 14 bases left in between. This CDR3 has 13 amino acids. Germline lookup yields CDR1 ENHRY and CDR2 SYGVKD. DNA of the CDR3: TGTGCCGCCAACCGGGACATCCAAGAGACCCAGTACTTC. Its protein product is CAANRDIQETQYF.

The DNA for the CDR3 is TGTGCCAGCAGCTTAGCGGTAAGATCCGGTTCCTACGAGCAGTACTTC. Protein sequence: CASSLAVRSGSYEQYF. The chain links TRBV7-8 to TRBJ2-7; D gene ambiguous. This CDR3 contains 16 residues. The germline gives CDR1 SGHVS, CDR2 FQNEAQ. V was pared by 0 bases and J by 1 base, with 13 bases between. Together with reference TRBV7-8 and TRBJ2-7, the CDR3 gives the full variable domain: GAGVSQSPRYKVAKRGQDVALRCDPISGHVSLFWYQQALGQGPEFLTYFQNEAQLDKSGLPSDRFFAERPEGSVSTLKIQRTQQEDSAVYLCASSLAVRSGSYEQYFGPGTRLTVT.

This chain connects TRBV7-8 to TRBJ1-3, with D hard to call. The CDR3 contains 16 residues. With 2 bases removed from V and 0 bases from J, the gap between germline ends came to 11 bases. Germline CDR1 SGHVS, CDR2 FQNEAQ. DNA for the CDR3: TGTGCCAGCAGCTTACATCCTCGGAGCTCTGGAAACACCATATATTTT. Protein: CASSLHPRSSGNTIYF.

The genes are TRBV4-1 and TRBJ2-3, with TRBD1 matching 8 bases. The CDR3 is 15 amino acids. The germline gives CDR1 MGHRA, CDR2 YSYEKL. V lost 4 bases and J lost 1; bases outside the gene matches: 4. The CDR3 spells CASSPMTGGTDTQYF. The CDR3 DNA reads as TGCGCCAGCAGCCCTATGACAGGGGGCACAGATACGCAGTATTTT.

The J gene is TRBJ2-7, the V gene TRBV18; possible D gene TRBD2, 6 bases. Trimming removed 2 bases at V and 3 bases at J, with 17 bases between. CDR1 KGHSH and CDR2 LQKENI come from the germline V gene. This CDR3 is 16 amino acids long. This chain's CDR3 is CASSPIPGPGDYEQYF. The CDR3 nucleotides read TGTGCCAGCTCACCAATTCCGGGGCCGGGGGACTACGAGCAGTACTTC.

The rearrangement links TRBV28 to TRBJ1-2; 12 bases agree with TRBD1. Per germline, CDR1 MDHEN and CDR2 SYDVKM. J gave up 8 bases and V 6 bases, and 10 bases lay outside the gene matches. CDR3 length equals 15 residues. This chain's CDR3 is CASRARDRGHRGYTF. The CDR3 bases are TGTGCCAGCAGGGCGAGGGACAGGGGGCATCGAGGCTACACCTTC.

This clone turned up a few times. The V call is TRBV19, the J call TRBJ1-2; tentative D call: TRBD1 (6 bases). The CDR3 loop spans 17 amino acids. V was pared by 2 bases and J by 8 bases, with 24 bases between. Germline CDR1 is LNHDA and CDR2 is SQIVND (reference sequence). The CDR3 loop reads CASSIFLAGVSSRGYTF. Here the CDR3 DNA reads TGTGCCAGTAGTATATTTTTGGCAGGGGTTAGTTCTCGGGGCTACACCTTC.

The chain links TRBV7-2 to TRBJ1-1, with TRBD1 matching 7 bases. CDR1 SGHTA and CDR2 FQGNSA come from the germline V gene. CDR3 length equals 16 residues. Trimming at V came to 0 bases and at J to 2 bases, leaving 6 bases not matched to a gene. CDR3 residues: CASSLAQDRFNTEAFF. CDR3 in DNA: TGTGCCAGCAGCTTAGCCCAGGACAGGTTTAACACTGAAGCTTTCTTT.

CDR3 region: CASSYSGADGDYGYTF. CDR3 DNA: TGTGCCAGCAGTTACTCTGGGGCCGATGGGGACTATGGCTACACCTTC. The chain combines TRBV6-5 with TRBJ1-2; TRBD1 is a possible D gene (5 bases). Looked up from germline, CDR1 is MNHEY and CDR2 is SVGAGI. V was pared by 0 bases and J by 3 bases, with 14 bases between. The CDR3 consists of 16 residues.

V is TRBV18 and J is TRBJ1-6, with 8 bases identical to TRBD1. Trimming took 0 bases from V and 9 from J; bases not matched to a gene: 4. CDR1 is KGHSH, CDR2 LQKENI, per germline. This CDR3 spans 15 amino acids. The CDR3 here is CASSPPGQDSSPLHF. CDR3 nucleotide sequence: TGTGCCAGCTCACCACCGGGACAGGATTCTTCACCCCTCCACTTT.

CDR3 bases: TGTGCCAGCAGCCCAACCCCTGACACTCCTGAAGCCAAAAACATTCAGTACTTC. It yields the protein CASSPTPDTPEAKNIQYF. The chain is built from TRBV7-6 and TRBJ2-4; D unresolved. With 5 bases removed from V and 0 bases from J, the gap between germline ends came to 20 bases. The CDR3 sequence is 18 residues long. Germline lookup yields CDR1 SGHVS and CDR2 FNYEAQ.

The chain recombines TRBV4-2 with TRBJ2-3, with 7 bases matching TRBD2. With 4 bases clipped from V and 3 bases from J, the junction kept 13 bases outside the gene matches. The CDR3 length is 17 residues. Germline V gene lookup returns CDR1 LGHNA and CDR2 YNFKEQ. The CDR3 DNA follows: TGTGCCAGCAGCCCTAGCGGAGCCGGAGGTGTGACAGATACGCAGTATTTT. Translating gives CASSPSGAGGVTDTQYF.

The rearrangement joins TRBV7-2 to TRBJ2-2, with 7 bases that match TRBD1. In germline, CDR1 is SGHTA, CDR2 FQGNSA. The CDR3 consists of 16 residues. The junction had 7 bases not matched to a gene; V was cut back by 2 bases and J by 4 bases. The CDR3 loop is CASSLRQGDITGELFF. CDR3 coding DNA: TGTGCCAGCAGCTTACGACAGGGTGATATCACCGGGGAGCTGTTTTTT. Full variable domain (remainder filled in from reference TRBV7-2 and TRBJ2-2): GAGVSQSPSNKVTEKGKDVELRCDPISGHTALYWYRQSLGQGLEFLIYFQGNSAPDKSGLPSDRFSAERTGGSVSTLTIQRTQQEDSAVYLCASSLRQGDITGELFFGEGSRLTVL.

The V call is TRBV6-5, the J call TRBJ1-2; 9 nucleotides agree with TRBD1. Germline V gene sequence: CDR1 MNHEY, CDR2 SVGAGI. This CDR3 contains 15 residues. V dropped 0 bases and J dropped 7; count of bases not matched to a gene: 6. The CDR3 DNA is TGTGCCAGCAGTTACTCGCGACAGGGGGGAGTTGGCTACACCTTC. Amino acids: CASSYSRQGGVGYTF.

This clone appeared once. The chain joins TRBV28 to TRBJ1-2; D is perhaps TRBD1 (5 bases). Trimming took off 4 bases at V and 4 bases at J, with 13 bases between the two ends. Germline V lookup: CDR1 MDHEN, CDR2 SYDVKM. The CDR3 is 14 residues long. The CDR3 region has the DNA TGTGCCAGCAGTTCTCTCGGGGGGAGCTATGGCTACACCTTC. It codes for CASSSLGGSYGYTF.

The rearrangement uses TRBV15 and TRBJ1-6; 7 bases match TRBD1. With V trimmed by 4 bases and J by 7 bases, 7 bases remained unmatched. Germline-derived CDR1 and CDR2 are LNHNV and YYDKDF (reference sequence). The CDR3 runs 15 residues. In DNA, the CDR3 is TGTGCCACCAGCACGCCGACAGGGAAGAATTCACCCCTCCACTTT. Encoded protein: CATSTPTGKNSPLHF.

This chain joins TRBV9 and TRBJ1-5, with 8 bases fitting TRBD1. Per germline, CDR1 SGDLS and CDR2 YYNGEE. The J segment lost 4 bases and the V segment lost 4 bases, leaving 4 bases of the junction unmatched. The CDR3 spans 14 residues. CDR3 DNA: TGTGCCAGCAGCCCTGGACAGGGTAATCAGCCCCAGCATTTT. Translating it yields CASSPGQGNQPQHF.

The chain recombines TRBV7-2 with TRBJ2-5, with 10 bases lining up with TRBD2. J lost 5 bases, V lost 6 bases, and 12 bases had no gene match. The germline V gene has CDR1 SGHTA and CDR2 FQGNSA. There are 16 residues in the CDR3. CDR3 in DNA: TGTGCCAGCAGTGACGGACTAGCGGAGGGAAGGGAGACCCAGTACTTC. It is translated as CASSDGLAEGRETQYF.

The chain links TRBV2 to TRBJ2-1, with no clear D. This CDR3 contains 10 residues. V was trimmed by 4 bases and J by 9 bases, leaving 4 bases between them. From germline, CDR1 is SNHLY and CDR2 FYNNEI. Here the CDR3 reads CASSGGEQFF. The CDR3 nucleotides read TGTGCCAGCAGTGGAGGTGAGCAGTTCTTC. Drawing the rest from reference TRBV2 and TRBJ2-1, the complete variable domain is EPEVTQTPSHQVTQMGQEVILRCVPISNHLYFYWYRQILGQKVEFLVSFYNNEISEKSEIFDDQFSVERPDGSNFTLKIRSTKLEDSAMYFCASSGGEQFFGPGTRLTVL.

CDR3 sequence: CASSLEPGTNYGYTF. CDR3 DNA: TGTGCCAGCAGCCTGGAGCCGGGAACTAACTATGGCTACACCTTC. This chain links TRBV5-4 with TRBJ1-2; D remains ambiguous. Trimming cost V 4 bases and J 0 bases, with 13 bases left between them. Germline V gene lookup returns CDR1 SGHNT and CDR2 YYREEE (reference sequence). This CDR3 has 15 amino acids.

V and J are TRBV19 and TRBJ1-6; D is unresolved. The CDR3 totals 14 residues. Trimming cost V 9 bases and J 0 bases, with 9 bases left between them. Germline CDR1 LNHDA, CDR2 SQIVND (reference sequence). CDR3 DNA: TGTGCCAGCACGTACAGCTCCTATAATTCACCCCTCCACTTT. It is translated as CASTYSSYNSPLHF.

The chain is built from TRBV18 and TRBJ2-5; tentative D call: TRBD2 (5 bases). The CDR3 has 17 amino acids. Trimming took 1 base from V and 1 from J, leaving 16 bases between them. Per germline, CDR1 KGHSH and CDR2 LQKENI. Here the CDR3 reads CASSPRLLGGLQETQYF. For the CDR3, the DNA is TGTGCCAGCTCACCACGACTTTTAGGCGGACTCCAAGAGACCCAGTACTTC.

The chain employs TRBV2 and TRBJ1-2, with D tentatively TRBD1 (6 bases). V was clipped by 8 bases and J by 4 bases, with 17 bases between them. The CDR3 covers 14 residues. Germline V CDR1 and CDR2: SNHLY, FYNNEI. The CDR3 here is CASRSRGAGYGYTF. The CDR3, as DNA: TGTGCCAGCCGAAGCCGGGGGGCGGGCTATGGCTACACCTTC.